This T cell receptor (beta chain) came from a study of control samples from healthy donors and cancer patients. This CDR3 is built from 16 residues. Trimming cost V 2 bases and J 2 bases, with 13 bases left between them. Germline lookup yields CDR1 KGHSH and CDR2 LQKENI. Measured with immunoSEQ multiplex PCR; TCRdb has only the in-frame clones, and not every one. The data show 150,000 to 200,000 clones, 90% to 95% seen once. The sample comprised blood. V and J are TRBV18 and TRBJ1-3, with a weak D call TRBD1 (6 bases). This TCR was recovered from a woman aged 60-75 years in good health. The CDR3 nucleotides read TGTGCCAGCTCACCAAGACAGGAATTTGCTGGAAACACCATATATTTT. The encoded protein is CASSPRQEFAGNTIYF. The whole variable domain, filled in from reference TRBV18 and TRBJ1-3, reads NAGVMQNPRHLVRRRGQEARLRCSPMKGHSHVYWYRQLPEEGLKFMVYLQKENIIDESGMPKERFSAEFPKEGPSILRIQQVVRGDSAAYFCASSPRQEFAGNTIYFGEGSWLTVV.